The 21 T cell receptor beta chains below come from one sample, sequenced in a study of T-cell memory formation after mild COVID-19. TCRdb reprocessed the 5' RACE reads with MiXCR, giving one entry per CDR3 protein. The sample has about 150,000 distinct CDR3 sequences; around 13% are singletons. The sample consisted of PBMCs or a T cell subset sorted from them (not recorded which). Source of these receptors: an adult woman who had mild COVID-19 (a few samples of this study predate the infection). Cell type and time point are not known.

The rearrangement joins TRBV28 to TRBJ2-1; TRBD2 matches at 13 bases. Trimming removed 11 bases from V and 6 bases from J; junction bases left unmatched: 4. Germline V gene sequence: CDR1 MDHEN, CDR2 SYDVKM. The CDR3 is 13 residues long. CDR3 in amino acids: CAGGTSGINEQFF. CDR3 DNA sequence: TGTGCCGGAGGGACTAGCGGGATCAATGAGCAGTTCTTC.

Only a few counts were recorded for this clonotype. The CDR3 protein is CAISPGLADIKSSTDTQYF. Here the CDR3 DNA reads TGTGCCATCAGCCCGGGACTAGCGGATATTAAATCTAGCACAGATACGCAGTATTTT. The V gene is TRBV10-3, the J gene TRBJ2-3; 11 bases map to TRBD2. J gave up 0 bases and V 6 bases, and 14 bases lay outside the gene matches. The CDR3 spans 19 residues. Germline CDR1 is ENHRY and CDR2 is SYGVKD.

In DNA form, the CDR3 reads TGTGCCAGCAGCTTAGCGAAGGCTAGCAGACAAGAGACCCAGTACTTC. This gives the protein CASSLAKASRQETQYF. V usage is TRBV7-9 and J usage is TRBJ2-5, with a tentative D call TRBD2 (5 bases). The CDR3 has 16 residues. In germline, CDR1 is SEHNR, CDR2 FQNEAQ (reference sequence). Trimming took off 0 bases at V and 2 bases at J, with 13 bases between the two ends.

This clonotype was picked up a small number of times. The CDR3: CSARDFGTTQPADTQYF. The CDR3 DNA is TGCAGTGCTAGAGACTTCGGGACCACCCAGCCCGCAGATACGCAGTATTTT. The chain couples TRBV20-1 to TRBJ2-3; the D gene could be TRBD1 or TRBD2 (5 bases each). This CDR3 is 17 amino acids long. V was shortened by 0 bases and J by 4 bases, with 20 bases between the two germline ends. The germline V gene has CDR1 DFQATT and CDR2 SNEGSKA (reference sequence).

This clonotype was detected only a few times. The rearrangement uses TRBV5-4 and TRBJ2-3, with 13 bases identical to TRBD2. V shed 4 bases, J shed 1 base, and the junction held 3 bases outside the gene matches. Germline assignment: CDR1 SGHNT and CDR2 YYREEE (reference sequence). CDR3 length equals 16 residues. The CDR3 nucleotides read TGTGCCAGCAGCGTGGGACTAGCGGGACGCACAGATACGCAGTATTTT. Translated, it gives CASSVGLAGRTDTQYF.

This clonotype was counted a few times. The chain employs TRBV29-1 and TRBJ2-5, with TRBD1 matching 8 bases. The length of the CDR3 is 12 residues. CDR1 and CDR2 from the germline V gene are SQVTM and ANQGSEA. V was clipped by 7 bases and J by 5 bases; unmatched bases: 6. The CDR3 here is CSGRTGRETQYF. As DNA, the CDR3 is TGCAGCGGAAGGACAGGGAGGGAGACCCAGTACTTC.

This clonotype was seen more than once but under ten times. The rearrangement uses TRBV24-1 and TRBJ2-1, with 11 bases that match TRBD1. CDR1 and CDR2 (germline): KGHDR, SFDVKD. The V gene end was trimmed by 4 bases and the J gene end by 7 bases; junction bases not matched to a gene: 5. This CDR3 spans 15 amino acids. The CDR3 protein is CATSESGTGGNEQFF. For the CDR3, the DNA is TGTGCCACCAGTGAATCCGGGACAGGGGGAAATGAGCAGTTCTTC.

This sequence joins TRBV28 and TRBJ1-1; no reliable D call. Trimming took off 2 bases at V and 7 bases at J, with 8 bases between the two ends. The CDR3 runs 12 residues. The germline CDR1 and CDR2 sequences are MDHEN and SYDVKM. CDR3 nucleotide sequence: TGTGCCAGCAGTTTAAGTACTAGTGAAGCTTTCTTT. Translation gives CASSLSTSEAFF.

J is TRBJ1-5 and V is TRBV18; D gene ambiguous. Trimming left V 2 bases short and J 3 bases short, with 14 bases between. This CDR3 has 16 amino acids. Germline values: CDR1 KGHSH, CDR2 LQKENI. The CDR3 bases are TGTGCCAGCTCACCAGCGGAGAGGATCGACAATCAGCCCCAGCATTTT. Its translation: CASSPAERIDNQPQHF.

The CDR3 nucleotides are TGTGCCTGGAGTCCACAGCAGAGGAGCTCCTACAATGAGCAGTTCTTC. Protein product: CAWSPQQRSSYNEQFF. This rearrangement joins TRBV30 to TRBJ2-1, with D hard to call. V lost 2 bases and J 0 bases, leaving 14 bases between the germline ends. The germline gives CDR1 GTSNPN, CDR2 SVGIG (reference sequence). The CDR3 is made up of 16 amino acids.

The chain combines TRBV20-1 with TRBJ2-1; a possible D gene is TRBD1 (6 bases). Germline lookup yields CDR1 DFQATT and CDR2 SNEGSKA (reference sequence). Trimming left V 0 bases short and J 8 bases short, with 11 bases between. The CDR3 loop spans 13 amino acids. CDR3 sequence: CSARDPGDYEQFF. The CDR3, as DNA: TGCAGTGCTAGAGATCCAGGGGATTATGAGCAGTTCTTC.

This clonotype was counted between two and nine times. The V call is TRBV24-1, the J call TRBJ2-1; 9 bases fit TRBD1. Germline V gene lookup returns CDR1 KGHDR and CDR2 SFDVKD. V was clipped by 7 bases and J by 6 bases; unmatched bases: 3. This CDR3 spans 13 amino acids. In DNA, the CDR3 is TGTGCCACCAGCGGGACAGGGCTCAATGAGCAGTTCTTC. Protein: CATSGTGLNEQFF.

This clonotype came up a few times. The chain has TRBV30 and TRBJ1-1; no clear D. Trimming shortened V by 5 bases and J by 4 bases, and 14 bases separated the two germline ends. The length of the CDR3 is 13 residues. CDR1 and CDR2 (germline): GTSNPN, SVGIG (reference sequence). The DNA of the CDR3 is TGTGCCTGGGGGCGGCGAGGCTCCACTGAAGCTTTCTTT. Translated, it gives CAWGRRGSTEAFF.

This clonotype came up a few times. The gene calls are TRBV6-2 or TRBV6-3 and TRBJ2-7; TRBD1 matches 11 bases. After removal of 5 bases from V and 4 bases from J, the junction contained 10 bases not matched to a gene. Per germline, CDR1 MNHEY and CDR2 SVGEGT. This CDR3 is built from 16 residues. The CDR3 DNA follows: TGTGCCAGCAGTACCACCTCGGGACAGGGGGTGTACGAGCAGTACTTC. Protein sequence: CASSTTSGQGVYEQYF.

This CDR3 is CASWVAQRNYGYTF. The CDR3, as DNA: TGTGCCTCCTGGGTGGCGCAGAGAAACTATGGCTACACCTTC. J is TRBJ1-2 and V is TRBV2; no clear D gene. Per germline, CDR1 SNHLY and CDR2 FYNNEI. The ends were cut back, 11 bases at V and 2 bases at J, with 18 bases in the middle. The CDR3 contains 14 residues.

The gene calls are TRBV20-1 and TRBJ2-5, with 11 bases that match TRBD2. Per germline, CDR1 DFQATT and CDR2 SNEGSKA (reference sequence). The CDR3 loop spans 15 amino acids. V was clipped by 1 base and J by 5 bases; unmatched bases: 6. CDR3 in DNA: TGCAGTGCTAGAGCGAGACTAGCGGGATTGGAGACCCAGTACTTC. Amino acids: CSARARLAGLETQYF.

This clonotype has just a few counts. The chain joins TRBV9 to TRBJ2-3; D is tentatively TRBD1 or TRBD2 (6 bases each). Trimming cost V 0 bases and J 0 bases, with 11 bases left between them. CDR3 size: 16 residues. Germline V lookup: CDR1 SGDLS, CDR2 YYNGEE. CDR3 protein: CASSVEGGPSTDTQYF. In DNA form, the CDR3 reads TGTGCCAGCAGCGTAGAGGGGGGTCCTAGCACAGATACGCAGTATTTT.

This clonotype was seen a handful of times. This chain links TRBV9 with TRBJ2-5; no clear D. Germline V gives CDR1 SGDLS, CDR2 YYNGEE. Between the trimmed V and J ends, which lost 0 bases and 5 bases, there was a span of 11 bases. The CDR3 runs to 14 residues. CDR3 amino acids: CASSVEIEGETQYF. The CDR3 DNA is TGTGCCAGCAGCGTAGAAATCGAAGGGGAGACCCAGTACTTC.

The rearrangement uses TRBV15 and TRBJ2-7, with D possibly TRBD1 on 6 matching bases. Per germline, CDR1 LNHNV and CDR2 YYDKDF (reference sequence). The V and J ends lost 5 bases and 3 bases respectively, with 14 bases between them. The CDR3 spans 14 residues. CDR3 nucleotides: TGTGCCACCAGCCCCAGCAAAGGGGGCTACGAGCAGTACTTC. Protein product: CATSPSKGGYEQYF. The entire variable domain, with the rest obtained from reference TRBV15 and TRBJ2-7, is as follows: DAMVIQNPRYQVTQFGKPVTLSCSQTLNHNVMYWYQQKSSQAPKLLFHYYDKDFNNEADTPDNFQSRRPNTSFCFLDIRSPGLGDTAMYLCATSPSKGGYEQYFGPGTRLTVT.

The chain joins TRBV12-3 or TRBV12-4 to TRBJ1-1; possibly TRBD1 for D (6 bases). The CDR3 contains 14 residues. Trimming stripped 3 bases from V and 1 base from J, with 9 bases between. This CDR3 reads CASSFPGANTEAFF. The CDR3 coding sequence is TGTGCCAGCAGTTTCCCAGGGGCGAACACTGAAGCTTTCTTT.

This clonotype has more than one count but fewer than ten. The V and J genes are TRBV5-8 and TRBJ1-4; 11 bases line up with TRBD1. The CDR3 runs 15 residues. J lost 5 bases, V lost 4 bases, and 4 bases had no gene match. Germline CDR1 SGHTS, CDR2 YDEGEE. This CDR3 is CASSTGQGVNEKLFF. In DNA, the CDR3 is TGTGCCAGCAGCACGGGACAGGGGGTGAATGAAAAACTGTTTTTT.